The present entry profiles one TCR beta chain with its context. With 5 bases removed from V and 0 bases from J, the gap between germline ends came to 10 bases. The CDR3 consists of 15 residues. Germline CDR1 SGHAT, CDR2 FQNNGV. The data were taken from a study of blood T cell repertoires in COVID-19. In the authors' methods: Amplified reference gene primers provided the basis for estimating nucleated cell counts. TCRdb's table, derived via immunoSEQ multiplex PCR, lists solely in-frame clones and lacks some. V and J calls and clone size are given by that table; D and trimming were obtained from the DNA. The data hold around 110,000 clones, with about nine tenths observed a single time.

The material sequenced was peripheral blood. The chain uses TRBV11-2 and TRBJ1-4, with D possibly TRBD1 on 5 matching bases. The clonotype originates from a man in his forties with acute or convalescent COVID-19. The CDR3: CASSQSTATNEKLFF. Written as DNA, the CDR3 is TGTGCCAGCAGCCAATCGACAGCAACTAATGAAAAACTGTTTTTT.